This T cell receptor (beta chain) was obtained from a study of T cells in Graves' hyperthyroidism and ophthalmopathy. Study-wide context: Peripheral blood was acquired at first diagnosis, ahead of any therapy whatsoever. Points from the study as a whole: Most clonotypes expanded in the thyroid (above 0.001) were also present in blood.

Notes on this clonotype: Its antigen remains unknown.

The V segment lost 6 bases and the J segment 5 bases; nucleotides outside the gene matches: 8. The length of the CDR3 is 14 residues. The germline gives CDR1 DFQATT, CDR2 SNEGSKA (reference sequence). Clinical symptoms, serum thyroxine, TRAb, thyroid ultrasound and orbital computed tomography informed diagnoses. Out of approximately 10 ml of fresh peripheral blood came the PBMCs. Amplified regions were TCR beta CDR3 sequences from RNA transcripts. In the first-round RT-PCR of the TCR CDR3, the HTBI primer set was used. From the multiplex PCR reads, TCRdb called clonotypes with MiXCR, one entry per CDR3 protein. The table has about half a million distinct CDR3 sequences, about 22% seen once.

The material sequenced was blood. This clonotype originated in a woman in her sixties or seventies with Graves' ophthalmopathy. This sequence joins TRBV20-1 and TRBJ2-5; 11 bases fit TRBD2. CDR3 in amino acids: CSAHSGRAVETQYF. CDR3 DNA: TGCAGTGCCCATAGCGGGAGGGCCGTGGAGACCCAGTACTTC.